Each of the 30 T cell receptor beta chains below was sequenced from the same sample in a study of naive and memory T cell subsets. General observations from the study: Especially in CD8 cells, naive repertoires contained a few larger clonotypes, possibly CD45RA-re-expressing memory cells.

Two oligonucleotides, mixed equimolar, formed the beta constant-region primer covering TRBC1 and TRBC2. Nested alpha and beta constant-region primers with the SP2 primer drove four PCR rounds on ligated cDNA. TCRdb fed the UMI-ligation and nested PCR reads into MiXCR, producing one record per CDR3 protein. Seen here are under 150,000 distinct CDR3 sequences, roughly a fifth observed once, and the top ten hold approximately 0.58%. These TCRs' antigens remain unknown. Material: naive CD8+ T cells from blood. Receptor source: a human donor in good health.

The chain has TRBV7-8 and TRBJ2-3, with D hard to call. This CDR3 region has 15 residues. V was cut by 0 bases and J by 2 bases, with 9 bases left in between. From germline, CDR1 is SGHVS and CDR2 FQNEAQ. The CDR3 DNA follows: TGTGCCAGCAGCTTAGCACATACAGACACAGATACGCAGTATTTT. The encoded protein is CASSLAHTDTDTQYF.

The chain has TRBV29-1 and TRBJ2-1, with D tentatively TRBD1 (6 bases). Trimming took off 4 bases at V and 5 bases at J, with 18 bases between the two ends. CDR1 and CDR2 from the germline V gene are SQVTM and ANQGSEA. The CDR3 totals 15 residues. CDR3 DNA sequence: TGCAGCGTTGTATCCAGGACAGTCCGACACAATGAGCAGTTCTTC. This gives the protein CSVVSRTVRHNEQFF.

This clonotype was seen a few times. The CDR3 nucleotides read TGCAGTGCTAGAGATTTTGACGCTGAAGCTTTCTTT. Protein product: CSARDFDAEAFF. The chain joins TRBV20-1 to TRBJ1-1; D call uncertain. From germline, CDR1 is DFQATT and CDR2 SNEGSKA (reference sequence). Trimming shortened V by 0 bases and J by 6 bases, and 8 bases separated the two germline ends. The CDR3 runs to 12 residues.

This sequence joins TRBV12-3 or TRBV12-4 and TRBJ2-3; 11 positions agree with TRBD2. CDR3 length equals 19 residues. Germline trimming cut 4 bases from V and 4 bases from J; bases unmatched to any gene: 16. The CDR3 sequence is CASSSLAGGGRSGADTQYF. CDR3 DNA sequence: TGTGCCAGCAGTTCCCTAGCGGGAGGAGGAAGGTCGGGCGCAGATACGCAGTATTTT.

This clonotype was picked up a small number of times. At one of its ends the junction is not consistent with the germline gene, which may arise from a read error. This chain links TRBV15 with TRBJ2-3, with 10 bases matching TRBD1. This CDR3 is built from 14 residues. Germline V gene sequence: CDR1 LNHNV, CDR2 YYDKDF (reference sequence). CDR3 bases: TGTGCCACCAGCAGAGAAAGACAGGGGGCTTCCGTGGTCTTT. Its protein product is CATSRERQGASVVF.

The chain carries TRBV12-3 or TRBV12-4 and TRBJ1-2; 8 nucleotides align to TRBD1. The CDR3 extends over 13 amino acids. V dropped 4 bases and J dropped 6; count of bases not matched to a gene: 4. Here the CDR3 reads CASSSTGENGYTF. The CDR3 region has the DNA TGTGCCAGCAGTTCGACAGGGGAGAATGGCTACACCTTC.

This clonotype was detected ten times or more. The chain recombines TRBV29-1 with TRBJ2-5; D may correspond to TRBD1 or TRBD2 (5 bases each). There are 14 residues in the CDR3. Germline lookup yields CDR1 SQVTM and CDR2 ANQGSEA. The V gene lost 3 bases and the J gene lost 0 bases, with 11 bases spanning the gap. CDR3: CSVEGTTYQETQYF. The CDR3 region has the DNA TGCAGCGTTGAGGGGACCACGTACCAAGAGACCCAGTACTTC.

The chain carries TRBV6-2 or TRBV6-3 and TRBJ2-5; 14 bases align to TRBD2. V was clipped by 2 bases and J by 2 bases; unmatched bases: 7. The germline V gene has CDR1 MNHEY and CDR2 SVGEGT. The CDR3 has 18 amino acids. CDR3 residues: CASSYDPGLAGGQETQYF. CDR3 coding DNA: TGTGCCAGCAGTTACGACCCCGGACTAGCGGGAGGACAAGAGACCCAGTACTTC.

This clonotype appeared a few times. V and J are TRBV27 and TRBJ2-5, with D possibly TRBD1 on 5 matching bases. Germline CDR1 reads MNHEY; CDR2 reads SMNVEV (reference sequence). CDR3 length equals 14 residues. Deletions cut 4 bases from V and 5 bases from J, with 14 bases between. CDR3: CASSWVGAQETQYF. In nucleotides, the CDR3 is TGTGCCAGCAGTTGGGTAGGGGCGCAGGAGACCCAGTACTTC.

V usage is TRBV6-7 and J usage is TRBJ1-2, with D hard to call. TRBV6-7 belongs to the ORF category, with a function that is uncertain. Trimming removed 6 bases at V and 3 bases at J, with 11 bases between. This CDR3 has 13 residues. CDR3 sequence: CASSRPWYYGYTF. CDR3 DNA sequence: TGTGCCAGCAGCCGGCCGTGGTACTATGGCTACACCTTC.

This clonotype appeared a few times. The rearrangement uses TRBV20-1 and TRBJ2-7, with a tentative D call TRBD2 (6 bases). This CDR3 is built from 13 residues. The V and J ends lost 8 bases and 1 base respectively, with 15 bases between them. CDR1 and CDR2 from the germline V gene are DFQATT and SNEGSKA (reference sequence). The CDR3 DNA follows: TGCAGTACGAGGAGGGCCCTATCCTACGAGCAGTACTTC. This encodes CSTRRALSYEQYF.

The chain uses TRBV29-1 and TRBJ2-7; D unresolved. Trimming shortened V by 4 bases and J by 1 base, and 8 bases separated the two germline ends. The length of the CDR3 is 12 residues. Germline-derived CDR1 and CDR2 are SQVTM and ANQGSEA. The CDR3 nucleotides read TGCAGCGTTGGGTCAAATTCCTACGAGCAGTACTTC. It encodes CSVGSNSYEQYF.

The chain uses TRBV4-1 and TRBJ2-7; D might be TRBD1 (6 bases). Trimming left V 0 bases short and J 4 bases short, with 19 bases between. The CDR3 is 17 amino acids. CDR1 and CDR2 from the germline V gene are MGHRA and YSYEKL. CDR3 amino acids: CASSQEVLGDTAYEQYF. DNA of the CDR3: TGCGCCAGCAGCCAAGAAGTATTGGGGGACACCGCTTACGAGCAGTACTTC.

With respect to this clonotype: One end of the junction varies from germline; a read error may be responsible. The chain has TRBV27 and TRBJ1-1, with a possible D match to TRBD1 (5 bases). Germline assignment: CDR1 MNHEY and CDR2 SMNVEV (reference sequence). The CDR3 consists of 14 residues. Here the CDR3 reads CASILTPGVTEAFF. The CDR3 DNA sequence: TGTGCCAGCATTTTAACTCCGGGGGTCACTGAAGCTTTCTTT.

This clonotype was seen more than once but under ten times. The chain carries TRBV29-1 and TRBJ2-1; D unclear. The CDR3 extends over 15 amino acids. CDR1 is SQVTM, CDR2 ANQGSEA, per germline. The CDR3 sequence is CTQKETGPRYNEQFF. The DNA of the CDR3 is TGCACCCAGAAAGAAACCGGGCCTCGATACAATGAGCAGTTCTTC.

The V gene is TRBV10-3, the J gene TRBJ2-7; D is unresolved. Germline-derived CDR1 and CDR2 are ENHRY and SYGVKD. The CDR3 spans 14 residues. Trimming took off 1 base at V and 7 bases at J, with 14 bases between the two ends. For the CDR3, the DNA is TGTGCCATCAGTGAGTACCCGACGAGGAGAGAGCAGTACTTC. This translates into CAISEYPTRREQYF.

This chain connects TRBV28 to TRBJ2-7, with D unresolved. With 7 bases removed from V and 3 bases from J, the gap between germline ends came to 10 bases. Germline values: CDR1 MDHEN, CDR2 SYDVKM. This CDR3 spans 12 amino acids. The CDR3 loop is CASISENYEQYF. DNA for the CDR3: TGTGCCAGCATAAGCGAGAACTACGAGCAGTACTTC.

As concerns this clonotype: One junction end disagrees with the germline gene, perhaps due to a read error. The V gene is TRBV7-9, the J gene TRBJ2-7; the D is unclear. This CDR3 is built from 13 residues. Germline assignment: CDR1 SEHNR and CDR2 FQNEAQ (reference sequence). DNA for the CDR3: TGTGCCAGCAGCTTGATCCCAGCCTATGAGCAGTACTTC. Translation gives CASSLIPAYEQYF.

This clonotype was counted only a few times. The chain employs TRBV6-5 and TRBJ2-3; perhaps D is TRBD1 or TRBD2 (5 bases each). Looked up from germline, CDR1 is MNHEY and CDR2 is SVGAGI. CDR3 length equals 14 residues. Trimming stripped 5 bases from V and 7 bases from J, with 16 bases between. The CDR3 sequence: CASSNRDPAHTQYF. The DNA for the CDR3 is TGTGCCAGCAGTAACCGGGACCCAGCACATACGCAGTATTTT.

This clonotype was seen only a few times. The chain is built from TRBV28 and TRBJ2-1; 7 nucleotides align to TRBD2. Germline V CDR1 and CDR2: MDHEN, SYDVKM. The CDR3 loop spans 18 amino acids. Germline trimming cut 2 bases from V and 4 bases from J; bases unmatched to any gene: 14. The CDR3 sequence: CASSLAFVLADAYNEQFF. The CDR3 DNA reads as TGTGCCAGCAGTTTAGCGTTCGTTCTAGCGGACGCATACAATGAGCAGTTCTTC. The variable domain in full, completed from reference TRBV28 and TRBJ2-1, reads DVKVTQSSRYLVKRTGEKVFLECVQDMDHENMFWYRQDPGLGLRLIYFSYDVKMKEKGDIPEGYSVSREKKERFSLILESASTNQTSMYLCASSLAFVLADAYNEQFFGPGTRLTVL.

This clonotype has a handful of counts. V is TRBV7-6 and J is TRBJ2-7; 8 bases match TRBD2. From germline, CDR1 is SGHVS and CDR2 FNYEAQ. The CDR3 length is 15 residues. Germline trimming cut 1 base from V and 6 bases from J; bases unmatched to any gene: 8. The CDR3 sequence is CASSLGAGDGSEQYF. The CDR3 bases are TGTGCCAGCAGCTTAGGAGCGGGAGACGGGTCCGAGCAGTACTTC.

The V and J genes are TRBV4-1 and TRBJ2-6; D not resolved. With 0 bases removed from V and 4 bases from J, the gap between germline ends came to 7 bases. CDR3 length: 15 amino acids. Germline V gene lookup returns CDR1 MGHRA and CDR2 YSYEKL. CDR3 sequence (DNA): TGCGCCAGCAGCCAAGATCCTATGGGGGCCAACGTCCTGACTTTC. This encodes CASSQDPMGANVLTF.

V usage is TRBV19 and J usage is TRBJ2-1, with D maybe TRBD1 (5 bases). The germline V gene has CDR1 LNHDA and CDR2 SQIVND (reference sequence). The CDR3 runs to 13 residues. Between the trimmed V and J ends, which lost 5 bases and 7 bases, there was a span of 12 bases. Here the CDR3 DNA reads TGTGCCAGTAGTCTTATACAGGAGAATGAGCAGTTCTTC. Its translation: CASSLIQENEQFF.

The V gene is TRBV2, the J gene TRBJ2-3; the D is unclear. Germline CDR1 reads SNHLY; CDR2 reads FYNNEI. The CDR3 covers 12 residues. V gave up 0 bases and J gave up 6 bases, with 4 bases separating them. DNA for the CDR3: TGTGCCAGCAGTGAAGCAGCGGATACGCAGTATTTT. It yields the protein CASSEAADTQYF.

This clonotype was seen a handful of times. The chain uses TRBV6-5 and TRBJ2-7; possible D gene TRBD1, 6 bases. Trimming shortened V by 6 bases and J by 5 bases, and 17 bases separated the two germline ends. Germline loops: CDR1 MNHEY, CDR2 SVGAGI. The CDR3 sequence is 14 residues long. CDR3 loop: CASSLEQGQDEQYF. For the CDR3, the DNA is TGTGCCAGCAGCTTAGAGCAGGGGCAAGACGAGCAGTACTTC.

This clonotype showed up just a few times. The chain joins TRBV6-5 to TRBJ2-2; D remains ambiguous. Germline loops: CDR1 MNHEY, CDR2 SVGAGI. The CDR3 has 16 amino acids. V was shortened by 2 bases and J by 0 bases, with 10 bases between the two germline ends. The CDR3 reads CASSYGRHANTGELFF. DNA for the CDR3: TGTGCCAGCAGTTACGGCAGACACGCGAACACCGGGGAGCTGTTTTTT.

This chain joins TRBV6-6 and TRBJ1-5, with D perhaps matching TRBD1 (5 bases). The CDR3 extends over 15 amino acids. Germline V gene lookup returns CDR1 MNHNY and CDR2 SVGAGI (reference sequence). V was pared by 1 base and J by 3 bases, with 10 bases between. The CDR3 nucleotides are TGTGCCAGCAGTTACTTTCAGGGAACCAATCAGCCCCAGCATTTT. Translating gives CASSYFQGTNQPQHF.

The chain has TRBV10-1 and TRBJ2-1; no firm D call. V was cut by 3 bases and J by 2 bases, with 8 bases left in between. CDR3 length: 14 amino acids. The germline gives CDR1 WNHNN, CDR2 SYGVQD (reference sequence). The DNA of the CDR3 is TGCGCCAGCAGTGATCAAGGGACCTACAATGAGCAGTTCTTC. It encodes CASSDQGTYNEQFF.

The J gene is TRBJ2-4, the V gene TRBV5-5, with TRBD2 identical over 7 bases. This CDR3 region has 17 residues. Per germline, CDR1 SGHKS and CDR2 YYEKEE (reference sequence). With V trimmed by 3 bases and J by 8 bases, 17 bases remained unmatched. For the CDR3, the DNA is TGTGCCAGCAGCTGGATAAGCGGGACCGATTATCAGGACATTCAGTACTTC. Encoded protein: CASSWISGTDYQDIQYF.

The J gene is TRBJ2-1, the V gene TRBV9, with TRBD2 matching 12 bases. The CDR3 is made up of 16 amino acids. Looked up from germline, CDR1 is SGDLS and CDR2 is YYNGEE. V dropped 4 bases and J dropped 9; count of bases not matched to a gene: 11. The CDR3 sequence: CASSLRLAGDVGEQFF. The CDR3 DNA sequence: TGTGCCAGCAGCCTGCGACTAGCGGGAGATGTTGGTGAGCAGTTCTTC.